Below are 14 T cell receptor beta chains sequenced from a single sample in a study of blood T cell repertoires in COVID-19. TCRdb's copy holds only in-frame clones and misses some; the assay was immunoSEQ multiplex PCR. The repertoire holds under 15,000 clones, with roughly 84% as singletons. The sequencing sample was made of peripheral blood. The receptors come from a human donor in a cohort sampled during active COVID-19.

The rearrangement joins TRBV4-3 to TRBJ2-2, with a weak D call TRBD2 (5 bases). The length of the CDR3 is 18 residues. The V end was cut by 1 base, the J end by 2 bases, with 17 bases between. CDR1 is LGHNA and CDR2 is YSLEER in the germline V gene. The CDR3 reads CASSQGAPGDFNTGELFF. The CDR3 DNA is TGCGCCAGCAGCCAAGGAGCCCCCGGGGATTTCAACACCGGGGAGCTGTTTTTT.

The CDR3 sequence is CASSASRQGAGETQYF. In DNA, the CDR3 is TGTGCCAGCAGTGCCTCTCGACAGGGGGCAGGTGAGACCCAGTACTTC. This chain links TRBV6-1 with TRBJ2-5; TRBD1 aligns across 10 bases. V lost 4 bases and J lost 5; bases outside the gene matches: 10. CDR3 length: 16 residues. In germline, CDR1 is MNHNS, CDR2 SASEGT.

The genes are TRBV3-1 (or the pseudogene TRBV3-2) and TRBJ2-7; tentative D call: TRBD1 (5 bases). The CDR3 totals 12 residues. V was shortened by 5 bases and J by 3 bases, with 8 bases between the two germline ends. The germline V gene has CDR1 LGHDT and CDR2 YNNKEL (reference sequence). CDR3 in amino acids: CASSSGFYEQYF. The CDR3 nucleotides read TGTGCCAGCAGCTCAGGGTTCTACGAGCAGTACTTC.

A few counts support this clone. The rearrangement links TRBV19 to TRBJ2-2; the D gene is possibly TRBD2 (5 bases). V dropped 2 bases and J dropped 5 bases, with 24 bases sitting between them. The CDR3 length is 19 residues. In germline, CDR1 is LNHDA, CDR2 SQIVND (reference sequence). CDR3 coding DNA: TGTGCCAGTAGTATAAAAGGACGCTTAGTTTCTGAGCGGACCGGGGAGCTGTTTTTT. As protein: CASSIKGRLVSERTGELFF.

This chain uses TRBV24-1 with TRBJ2-1, with TRBD2 matching 11 bases. Germline trimming cut 7 bases from V and 6 bases from J; bases unmatched to any gene: 4. The CDR3 extends over 14 amino acids. Germline lookup yields CDR1 KGHDR and CDR2 SFDVKD. CDR3 amino acids: CATSRSGGGNEQFF. In DNA form, the CDR3 reads TGTGCCACCAGCCGTAGCGGGGGGGGCAATGAGCAGTTCTTC.

The V call is TRBV7-2, the J call TRBJ2-5; TRBD2 matches at 8 bases. Trimming at V came to 4 bases and at J to 1 base, leaving 8 bases not matched to a gene. There are 16 residues in the CDR3. The V gene's germline CDR1 is SGHTA and CDR2 FQGNSA. Here the CDR3 reads CASSSEGLGVQETQYF. The CDR3 region has the DNA TGTGCCAGCAGCTCCGAGGGACTAGGGGTCCAAGAGACCCAGTACTTC.

The chain uses TRBV5-1 and TRBJ2-1; the match to TRBD1 covers 8 bases. Germline CDR1 and CDR2: SGHRS and YFSETQ. This CDR3 spans 16 amino acids. V lost 5 bases, J lost 0 bases, and 7 bases stayed unmatched. The CDR3 here is CASRQNRGSSYNEQFF. The CDR3 DNA reads TGCGCCAGCAGACAAAACAGGGGGAGCTCCTACAATGAGCAGTTCTTC.

This chain uses TRBV7-9 with TRBJ1-6; D gene unclear. This CDR3 contains 17 residues. V was cut by 4 bases and J by 0 bases, with 13 bases left in between. CDR1 and CDR2 (germline): SEHNR, FQNEAQ (reference sequence). The CDR3 nucleotides read TGTGCCAGCAGCTCGTACGCGGGGTTCTCCTATAATTCACCCCTCCACTTT. This codes for CASSSYAGFSYNSPLHF.

The chain links TRBV3-1 (or the pseudogene TRBV3-2) to TRBJ2-7; 7 bases fit TRBD1. The germline gives CDR1 LGHDT, CDR2 YNNKEL (reference sequence). V lost 3 bases to trimming and J lost 6 bases; unmatched junction nucleotides: 8. This CDR3 is built from 14 residues. CDR3 sequence: CASSHDRERGEQYF. In DNA form, the CDR3 reads TGTGCCAGCAGCCACGACAGGGAGCGAGGCGAGCAGTACTTC.

The DNA of the CDR3 is TGTGCCATCAGTAAAGGGCAGGGGGCGGAGGAGCAGTACTTC. Its translation: CAISKGQGAEEQYF. This sequence joins TRBV10-3 and TRBJ2-7; 8 nucleotides agree with TRBD1. With V trimmed by 5 bases and J by 7 bases, 10 bases remained unmatched. Germline V gene data show CDR1 as ENHRY and CDR2 as SYGVKD. The CDR3 totals 14 residues.

This sequence joins TRBV27 and TRBJ2-7; 8 bases agree with TRBD1. The germline V gene encodes CDR1 MNHEY and CDR2 SMNVEV (reference sequence). Trimming took 5 bases from V and 5 from J; bases not matched to a gene: 8. CDR3 length: 14 amino acids. The CDR3 DNA reads TGTGCCAGCAGTGATTGGCAGGGGGCCAACGAGCAGTACTTC. This codes for CASSDWQGANEQYF.

This clone appeared a few times. The chain recombines TRBV5-5 with TRBJ2-7; 11 nucleotides align to TRBD2. V shed 7 bases and J 6 bases; nucleotides not matched to a gene: 21. The length of the CDR3 is 18 residues. Germline CDR1 reads SGHKS; CDR2 reads YYEKEE (reference sequence). The DNA for the CDR3 is TGTGCCAGCGCCGCTGCCGATTTTAGCGGGGGGGCCTCCCTCGAGCAGTACTTC. Translating gives CASAAADFSGGASLEQYF. Variable domain in full (rest from reference TRBV5-5 and TRBJ2-7): DAGVTQSPTHLIKTRGQQVTLRCSPISGHKSVSWYQQVLGQGPQFIFQYYEKEERGRGNFPDRFSARQFPNYSSELNVNALLLGDSALYLCASAAADFSGGASLEQYFGPGTRLTVT.

This clone showed up just once. The V gene is TRBV30, the J gene TRBJ1-2; 7 bases agree with TRBD1. The CDR3 length is 11 residues. J gave up 13 bases and V 5 bases, and 10 bases lay outside the gene matches. Germline V gives CDR1 GTSNPN, CDR2 SVGIG (reference sequence). CDR3 amino acids: CAWVTQGPGTF. CDR3 sequence (DNA): TGTGCCTGGGTGACACAGGGGCCGGGCACCTTC.

The rearrangement joins TRBV5-5 to TRBJ2-7, with a tentative D call TRBD2 (6 bases). Germline assignment: CDR1 SGHKS and CDR2 YYEKEE (reference sequence). The CDR3 has 13 residues. Trimming stripped 4 bases from V and 4 bases from J, with 12 bases between. The CDR3 region has the DNA TGTGCCAGCAGCCCCCCTGGGGGGTACGAGCAGTACTTC. Its protein is CASSPPGGYEQYF.